This TCR beta chain was sequenced in a study of CD8+ T cells in alopecia areata. About the study: A 6-month off-drug phase came after tofacitinib, which had lasted 6 to 18 months. The study, taken as a whole, reports: Higher clonality than in normal scalp was seen in lesional scalp, especially alopecia totalis/universalis.

Sequencing relied on a cDNA template that was reverse transcribed from extracted RNA. The method was immunoSEQ multiplex PCR; TCRdb's version includes in-frame clones alone and lacks a portion of them. This sample has fewer than 150,000 clones, with around three fifths found just once. Trimming left V 0 bases short and J 4 bases short, with 6 bases between. CDR1 is LNHNV, CDR2 YYDKDF, per germline (reference sequence). CDR3 length: 13 residues. Details on this clone: What it binds is unknown.

Alopecia areata patients gave lesional scalp punch biopsies and peripheral blood samples. The receptor was derived from a human donor with alopecia areata. The sequenced sample was CD4+ T cells sorted from blood, obtained at week 0. This chain joins TRBV15 and TRBJ2-5, with D possibly TRBD1 on 5 matching bases. DNA for the CDR3: TGTGCCACCAGCAGAGATAGGGGAGAGACCCAGTACTTC. Its protein product is CATSRDRGETQYF.